Below, one T cell receptor beta chain is given with its context. Its antigen is still unknown. The data stem from a study of identifying expanded T cells in peripheral blood. Whole-study results and caveats: Clone count variance between approximately two-week samples rose with total template count.

Profiled with immunoSEQ multiplex PCR; TCRdb holds only in-frame clones, not every one. The sample has 60,000 or so clones, roughly four fifths seen once; the top ten hold roughly 19%. The germline CDR1 and CDR2 sequences are PRHDT and FYEKMQ (reference sequence). Trimming took 5 bases from V and 6 from J; bases not matched to a gene: 11. The CDR3 consists of 16 residues. During the collection period, no donor immune events like infections were recorded. The V call is TRBV13, the J call TRBJ2-3; 10 bases are a match to TRBD1. This clonotype was obtained from a person between 18 and 70 years old in good health. The sequenced sample consisted of blood. CDR3 residues: CASSPLGQGVSDTQYF. The CDR3 nucleotides are TGTGCCAGCAGCCCACTAGGACAGGGGGTCTCGGATACGCAGTATTTT.